This T cell receptor beta chain was obtained from a study of Graves' ophthalmopathy and Graves' hyperthyroidism. Study overall: Stable hyperthyroid donors showed no ophthalmopathy during 18 months follow-up.

CDR3 length: 15 residues. V dropped 4 bases and J dropped 5; count of bases not matched to a gene: 8. CDR1 is LNHDA and CDR2 is SQIVND in the germline V gene (reference sequence). The study's findings and limits: Among expanded thyroid clonotypes above 0.001 frequency, most also occurred in blood.

Many counts were recorded for this clonotype. Its specificity is not known. Researchers took RNA transcripts and amplified TCR beta CDR3 regions from them. Amplification began with first-round RT-PCR using HTBI primers, then second-round multiplex PCR was performed. TCRdb called the multiplex PCR reads again in MiXCR, with one record for every CDR3 protein. The repertoire holds 900,000 to 1,200,000 distinct CDR3 sequences, with about two fifths as singletons. Among the hyperthyroidism patients, all were newly diagnosed, aged 18 to 65, with under 2 months' duration. Clinical symptoms and serum thyroxine were used for diagnosis; TRAb, thyroid ultrasound and orbital computed tomography were also relied on.

Sequencing used peripheral blood or thyroid tissue (not recorded which). The genes are TRBV19 and TRBJ2-5; TRBD1 matches at 9 bases. The origin of this receptor is an adult man with Graves' hyperthyroidism. CDR3 loop: CASSTLTGGAETQYF. The DNA for the CDR3 is TGTGCCAGTAGTACCCTCACAGGGGGCGCGGAGACCCAGTACTTC.